The present T cell receptor beta chain was sequenced within a study of blood T cell repertoires in COVID-19. Overall study: In each case, the material was cDNA or gDNA derived from T cells, B-cell-depleted T cells, or PBMCs.

Original methodology: Amplification of reference gene primers provided the estimated nucleated cell counts. The assay was immunoSEQ multiplex PCR, and TCRdb's table has in-frame clones only and misses some. Clonal size and the V and J genes are those of that table, whereas D and trimming came from the DNA. The table has some 320,000 clones, around nine tenths seen once. Participants were aged roughly 18 to 95 years, lived in under 30 US areas, and enrolled virtually. Grouping used clinical history reported by participants in a survey and questionnaire. The CDR3 contains 12 residues. Germline assignment: CDR1 SGHTA and CDR2 FQGTGA. The V and J ends lost 6 bases and 5 bases respectively, with 9 bases between them.

The sample was PBMCs or T cells enriched from blood (not recorded which). This chain uses TRBV7-3 with TRBJ2-3; tentative D call: TRBD2 (6 bases). The TCR was taken from a man aged 55 to 69 who had recovered from COVID-19. CDR3 loop: CASRDSGDTQYF. DNA of the CDR3: TGTGCCAGCAGAGATAGCGGAGATACGCAGTATTTT. The variable domain in full, with the rest retrieved from reference TRBV7-3 and TRBJ2-3, is GAGVSQTPSNKVTEKGKYVELRCDPISGHTALYWYRQSLGQGPEFLIYFQGTGAADDSGLPNDRFFAVRPEGSVSTLKIQRTERGDSAVYLCASRDSGDTQYFGPGTRLTVL.